This TCR beta chain is from a study of T cells in localized non-small cell lung cancer (dated by TCRdb to the early 2020s). Concerning the study at large: T cell repertoires of a few hundred early-stage NSCLC patients were analyzed, with tumors being compared against uninvolved tumor-adjacent lungs. The cohort consisted of 200 to 250 treatment-naive NSCLC patients whose localized lung tumors had been resected. Of the NSCLC patients, 120 to 150 were male and approximately 99 were female, and the mean age was approximately 66 years. The paper's findings and limits, for the study overall: Because of the exploratory design, TCR variables were selected using unadjusted p-values without false-discovery rate correction. Because multi-region sequencing of the tumors was not done, intratumor heterogeneity could not be ruled out. Longer overall survival was associated with higher blood T cell density, whereas shorter survival was associated with higher adjacent-lung clonality. Of the top 100 tumor clones, a median of roughly 53 were detected in paired uninvolved adjacent lung; under 35 were also among that lung's top 100. Uninvolved tumor-adjacent lung showed the highest T cell clonality, higher than tumor, which suggests more focused antigenic responses in the uninvolved tumor-adjacent lung.

This clone was observed a handful of times. This receptor's antigen is unknown. No quality values exist for individual bases; no much larger clone is one base distant. TCR beta CDR3 regions were sequenced from DNA using the immunoSEQ Assay. The original methods were these. To compute T cell density, TCR beta template counts were normalized to usable DNA, which was estimated by amplifying housekeeping genes. Using the preseqR package, richness was estimated by extrapolating to 120,000 templates for tissue samples and 400,000 templates for PBMC samples. Clonality was defined as one minus Pielou's evenness. Tissue-enriched TCRs were identified by differential abundance testing using productive amino-acid clonotypes, minimum total count 5 and alpha 0.1. The Jaccard Index and the Morisita Overlap Index were used to quantify repertoire overlap between compartments. TCR beta CDR3s were clustered by GLIPH together with public tetramer-defined viral CDR3s, and at least three viral sequences plus V-gene enrichment were required for viral motifs. TCRdb mirrors the immuneACCESS table, restricted to in-frame sequences. Some clones are absent from its copies; in checked studies, under half trace to an unresolved V gene, and the reason for the others is unknown. That table is the source of V, J and clone size, and D and trimming were worked out from the DNA. This sample is represented by about 23,000 clones; approximately 89% of them were singletons. The ten top clones hold approximately 10% of the sample.

Taken from cysteine to phenylalanine, the CDR3 has 14 residues. This entry keeps only the CDR3 DNA: 42 bases, framed from base 1. The CDR1 and CDR2 encoded by the germline V gene (reference sequence) are GTSNPN and SVGIG. Cut back by 3 bases and 8 bases, the V and J ends lie 19 bases apart. At diagnosis, peripheral blood, uninvolved tumor-adjacent lung and tumor were collected and were preserved as a mix of fresh-frozen and FFPE material. For TCR repertoire profiling, blood samples were analyzed in the form of peripheral blood mononuclear cells. Sequenced here: peripheral blood mononuclear cells, sampled before any cancer treatment. This chain is built from TRBV30 and TRBJ1-1; TRBD1 is possibly the D segment (6 matching bases). This TCR was sampled from a woman aged 35 to 69 with stage III lung adenocarcinoma. This receptor has the CDR3 CAWRLQGSTTEAFF. Here is the DNA: TGTGCCTGGAGACTGCAGGGGTCCACAACGGAAGCTTTCTTT.